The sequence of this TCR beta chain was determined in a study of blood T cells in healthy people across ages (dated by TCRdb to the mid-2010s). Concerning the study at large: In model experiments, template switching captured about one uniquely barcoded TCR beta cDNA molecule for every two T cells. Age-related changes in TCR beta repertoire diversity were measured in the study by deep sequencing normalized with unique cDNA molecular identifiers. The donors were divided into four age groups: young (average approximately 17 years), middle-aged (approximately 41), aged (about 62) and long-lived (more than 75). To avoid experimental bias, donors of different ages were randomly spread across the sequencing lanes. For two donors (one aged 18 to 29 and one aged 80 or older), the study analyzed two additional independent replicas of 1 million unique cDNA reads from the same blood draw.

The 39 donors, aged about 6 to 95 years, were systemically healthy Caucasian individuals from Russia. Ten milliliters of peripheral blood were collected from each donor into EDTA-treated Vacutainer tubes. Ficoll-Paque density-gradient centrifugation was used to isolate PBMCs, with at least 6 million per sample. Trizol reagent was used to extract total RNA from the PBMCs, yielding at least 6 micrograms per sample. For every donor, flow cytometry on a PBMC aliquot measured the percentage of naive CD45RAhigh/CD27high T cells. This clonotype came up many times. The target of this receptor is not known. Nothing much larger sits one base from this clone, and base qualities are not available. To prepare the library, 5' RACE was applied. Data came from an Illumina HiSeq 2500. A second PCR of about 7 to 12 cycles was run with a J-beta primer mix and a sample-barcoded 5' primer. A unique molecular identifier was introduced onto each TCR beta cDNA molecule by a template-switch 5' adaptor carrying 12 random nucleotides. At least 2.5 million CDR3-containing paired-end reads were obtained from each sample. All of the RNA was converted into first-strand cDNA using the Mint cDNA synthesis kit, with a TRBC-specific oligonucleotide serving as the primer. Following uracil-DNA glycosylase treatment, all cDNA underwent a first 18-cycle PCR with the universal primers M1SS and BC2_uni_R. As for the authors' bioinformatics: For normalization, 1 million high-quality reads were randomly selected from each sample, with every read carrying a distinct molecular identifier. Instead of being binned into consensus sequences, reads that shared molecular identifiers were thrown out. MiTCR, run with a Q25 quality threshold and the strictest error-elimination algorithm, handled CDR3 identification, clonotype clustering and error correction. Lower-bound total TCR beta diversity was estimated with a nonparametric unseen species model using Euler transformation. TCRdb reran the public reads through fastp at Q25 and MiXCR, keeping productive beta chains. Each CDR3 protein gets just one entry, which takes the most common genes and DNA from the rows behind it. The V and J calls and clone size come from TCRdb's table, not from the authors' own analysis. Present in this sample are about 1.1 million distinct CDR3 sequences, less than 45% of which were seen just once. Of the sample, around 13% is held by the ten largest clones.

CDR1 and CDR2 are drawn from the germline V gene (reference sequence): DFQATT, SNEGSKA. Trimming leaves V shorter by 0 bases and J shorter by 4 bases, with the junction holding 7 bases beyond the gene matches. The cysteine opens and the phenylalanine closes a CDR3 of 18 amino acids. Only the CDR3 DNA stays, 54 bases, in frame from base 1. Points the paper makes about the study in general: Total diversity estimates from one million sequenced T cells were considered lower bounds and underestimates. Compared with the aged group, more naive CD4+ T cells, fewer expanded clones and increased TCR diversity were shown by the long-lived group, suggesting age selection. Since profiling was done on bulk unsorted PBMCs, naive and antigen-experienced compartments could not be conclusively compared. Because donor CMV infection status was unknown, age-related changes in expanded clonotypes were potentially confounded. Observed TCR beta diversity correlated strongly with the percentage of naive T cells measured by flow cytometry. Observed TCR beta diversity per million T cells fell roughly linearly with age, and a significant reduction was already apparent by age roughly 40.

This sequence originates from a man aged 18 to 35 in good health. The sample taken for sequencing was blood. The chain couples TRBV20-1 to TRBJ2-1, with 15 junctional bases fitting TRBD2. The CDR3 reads CSARDDSGTSGGYNEQFF. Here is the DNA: TGCAGTGCTAGAGACGACTCCGGGACTAGCGGGGGGTACAATGAGCAGTTCTTC.